The T cell receptor (beta chain) under discussion was sequenced for a study of T cells after yellow fever vaccination (dated by TCRdb to between 2018 and 2020). Regarding the complete study: The SMART-Seq v4 Ultra Low Input RNA kit was used to prepare libraries from fractions with low cell numbers. Blood was collected at multiple timepoints before and after primary and secondary immunization, and bulk PBMC replicates and cell subsets were isolated. Two healthy male donors, one aged 18 to 30 and one aged 30 to 39 years, were included in the cohort. To track T-cell clones before and after primary and booster YFV17D yellow fever vaccination, bulk TCR alpha and beta repertoires were sequenced longitudinally.

The reads were generated on an Illumina NovaSeq 6000. TCR cDNA was synthesized by 5'RACE template switching, which introduced a universal primer site and unique molecular identifiers. cDNA synthesis was primed from both the TCR alpha and TCR beta constant segments. Two PCR steps were used to amplify libraries, with sample barcodes and sequencing adapters being added in the second step. Sequencing of the libraries was done on either Illumina HiSeq 2500 (2x100 bp) or NovaSeq (2x150 bp). Turning to the authors' computational methods: MIGEC handled demultiplexing of reads and collapsing into UMI consensus sequences, while MiXCR performed V(D)J alignment. Clonotypes responding to the vaccine were identified with edgeR on replicate PBMC samples, with the criteria of FDR below 0.01 and a log2 fold change above 5 up to day 15. Each bulk clonotype was labeled CD4 or CD8 based on which sequenced repertoire, CD4 or CD8, contained the clonotype at higher abundance. The public sequencing data were trimmed at Q25 with fastp and processed into clonotypes with MiXCR by TCRdb, which kept only in-frame beta chains. Here each entry gathers all rows of one CDR3 protein and keeps the most common genes and DNA. These V and J calls originate from TCRdb's pipeline instead of the authors' own analysis. This sample has about 130,000 distinct CDR3 sequences in its table, and over 8% of those were observed once. Approximately 39% of the sample is held by the ten biggest clonotypes.

The research as a whole found: Most clones expanded after primary vaccination (around 96% of CD4 and approximately 86% of CD8) were re-detected after the booster, suggesting that broad memory maintenance occurred. A small fraction of clonotypes appeared in both the CD4 and CD8 compartments, likely as a result of convergent recombination. Because the study included only a couple of donors, the extent to which the findings can be generalized is limited. Computational filtering was needed because FACS-sorted repertoires could contain abundant contaminating clonotypes from the bulk population. Compared with the primary T-cell response, the secondary T-cell response was weaker but faster, peaking on day 5 rather than day 15.

As for this clonotype: Its antigen remains unidentified. A junction boundary mismatches the germline segment, possibly from a read error.

What the treatment or condition label conveys for this sample: live attenuated yellow fever vaccine strain. PBMCs were isolated from peripheral blood using a standard Ficoll-Paque protocol. Dynabeads CD4 and CD8 positive selection kits were used to isolate CD4 and CD8 T-cell fractions. RNA was extracted with TriZol from bulk PBMCs, CD4 and CD8 fractions, and dextramer-positive and dextramer-negative fractions. The CDR3 holds 16 amino acids from the cysteine to the phenylalanine. Here the CDR3 DNA is all that survives: 48 bases in frame from base 1. The chain is assembled from TRBV12-3 or TRBV12-4 and TRBJ2-5, with 7 junctional bases fitting TRBD1. The receptor's source is a man between 18 and 29 years old who received the YFV17D yellow fever vaccine. Material: CD8+ T cells sorted from PBMCs, obtained on the day of the yellow fever booster vaccination. CDR3 reads: CASSPRWDSNKEAQYF. The bases are TGTGCCAGCAGTCCTAGATGGGACAGTAATAAAGAGGCCCAGTACTTC.